The clone carrying this TCR beta chain was seen only once. Its antigen is unidentified. Trimming at V came to 4 bases and at J to 6 bases, leaving 5 bases not matched to a gene. This CDR3 is built from 13 residues. Germline CDR1 reads SGDLS; CDR2 reads YYNGEE. The entry originates in a study of cytomegalovirus exposure and HLA in healthy donors. Study outcomes and limitations: Cytomegalovirus-associated status was assigned to approximately 160 TCR beta chains.

It was with 60 Vbeta and 13 Jbeta primers that the PCR ran. Profiled with immunoSEQ multiplex PCR; TCRdb holds only in-frame clones, not every one. The table records approximately 79,000 clones, 78% of them present only once. This chain links TRBV9 with TRBJ1-1, with TRBD1 matching 8 bases. This receptor was taken from a male donor in good health and CMV-seropositive. The sequenced material came from PBMCs. In DNA form, the CDR3 reads TGTGCCAGCAGCTTTGGACAGGGCGCTGAAGCTTTCTTT. This sequence encodes CASSFGQGAEAFF.